This T cell receptor beta chain was profiled in a study of T cells in Graves' hyperthyroidism and ophthalmopathy. Amplified TCR beta CDR3 regions derived from RNA transcripts. RT-PCR in the first round (using the HTBI primer set) targeted the TCR CDR3. One entry per CDR3 protein results from TCRdb running MiXCR on the multiplex PCR reads. The sample includes hundreds of thousands of distinct CDR3 sequences, approximately 13% seen only once; the top ten take more than 4.5%. V was pared by 0 bases and J by 2 bases, with 13 bases of the junction left unmatched. This CDR3 has 19 amino acids. Germline lookup yields CDR1 MNHEY and CDR2 SMNVEV (reference sequence). This clonotype has ten or more counts.

Sequenced sample: blood. V usage is TRBV27 and J usage is TRBJ2-5; 9 bases match TRBD1. This receptor was taken from a woman aged 25 to 39 with Graves' hyperthyroidism that later progressed to Graves' ophthalmopathy. Here the CDR3 DNA reads TGTGCCAGCAGTTTATCGCGAGGACAGGGGAACTTTCTTCAAGAGACCCAGTACTTC. Protein: CASSLSRGQGNFLQETQYF.